The 23 T cell receptor beta chains reported below all come from one sample, sequenced in a study of esophageal squamous cell carcinoma under preoperative chemotherapy. Specified time point: before preoperative PTX-NDP chemotherapy. TCRdb fed the PCR reads into MiXCR, producing one record per CDR3 protein. The table includes about 12,000 distinct CDR3 sequences, under 65% detected once. The material was obtained from a patient given preoperative chemotherapy. These receptor sequences come from a human donor with esophageal squamous cell carcinoma. The donor label of this sample is uncertain.

This clonotype was detected ten times or more. This chain links TRBV6-1 with TRBJ2-3; TRBD1 matches at 10 bases. CDR3 length equals 18 residues. V lost 5 bases to trimming and J lost 3 bases; unmatched junction nucleotides: 14. CDR1 MNHNS and CDR2 SASEGT come from the germline V gene. CDR3 residues: CASSTVPGQGFGTDTQYF. CDR3 in DNA: TGTGCCAGCAGTACAGTCCCGGGACAGGGGTTTGGTACAGATACGCAGTATTTT.

V gene TRBV6-5 combines with J gene TRBJ2-1, with D perhaps given as TRBD1 or TRBD2 (5 bases each). This CDR3 comprises 16 residues. The ends were cut back, 3 bases at V and 3 bases at J, with 15 bases in the middle. Germline V CDR1 and CDR2: MNHEY, SVGAGI. The CDR3, as DNA: TGTGCCAGCAGTTATTTAGGGGACCCTGTCTACAATGAGCAGTTCTTC. This encodes CASSYLGDPVYNEQFF.

V and J are TRBV7-2 and TRBJ2-1; 7 bases align to TRBD2. Germline CDR1 reads SGHTA; CDR2 reads FQGNSA. Trimming cost V 7 bases and J 0 bases; bases outside gene matches: 18. The CDR3 extends over 19 amino acids. The CDR3 coding sequence is TGTGCCAGCACCCTTATGGGAACGACGACTAGCCGCTCCTACAATGAGCAGTTCTTC. Translated: CASTLMGTTTSRSYNEQFF.

This clonotype has more than one count but fewer than ten. This rearrangement joins TRBV6-5 to TRBJ2-1, with D perhaps matching TRBD2 (5 bases). TRBJ2-7 matches the DNA end more closely, so the J call is doubtful. CDR1 is MNHEY, CDR2 SVGAGI, per germline. The CDR3 runs 14 residues. This CDR3 reads CASSYSGVGNEQYF. CDR3 nucleotide sequence: TGTGCCAGCAGTTACTCTGGGGTCGGGAACGAGCAGTACTTC.

This clonotype was detected many times. This sequence joins TRBV12-3 or TRBV12-4 and TRBJ2-5; 10 bases align to TRBD1. J was trimmed by 5 bases and V by 6 bases; bases with no gene match: 6. The CDR3 consists of 14 residues. CDR3 coding DNA: TGTGCCAGCAGACTGACAGGGGGCAGGGAGACCCAGTACTTC. Amino acid sequence: CASRLTGGRETQYF.

This clonotype is termed medium-sized (0.01 to 0.1%). The chain carries TRBV6-1 and TRBJ2-1, with TRBD2 identical over 8 bases. From germline, CDR1 is MNHNS and CDR2 SASEGT. Unmatched junction bases numbered 0, after V lost 2 bases and J lost 0 bases. The CDR3 contains 15 residues. The CDR3 DNA follows: TGTGCCAGCAGTGAACTAGCGGGCTCCTACAATGAGCAGTTCTTC. Amino acids: CASSELAGSYNEQFF.

This rearrangement joins TRBV6-1 to TRBJ1-6; the D is unclear. The CDR3 is 18 amino acids. The V and J ends lost 2 bases and 0 bases respectively, with 14 bases between them. Germline CDR1 and CDR2: MNHNS and SASEGT. The CDR3 nucleotides read TGTGCCAGCAGTGAACAGCCCTCGGGGAGCTCCTATAATTCACCCCTCCACTTT. Translation gives CASSEQPSGSSYNSPLHF.

The rearrangement links TRBV6-1 to TRBJ2-3, with D possibly matching TRBD1 (5 bases). The J call is doubtful: the DNA matches TRBJ2-7 better. Per germline, CDR1 MNHNS and CDR2 SASEGT. There are 14 residues in the CDR3. The CDR3 nucleotides read TGTGCCGGCAAGGGGCTGTGGGGCAAAAATACGCAGTACTTC. As protein: CAGKGLWGKNTQYF.

This clonotype was counted only a few times. The rearrangement uses TRBV6-2 or TRBV6-3 and TRBJ2-5; D is undetermined. Germline values: CDR1 MNHEY, CDR2 SVGEGT. With 5 bases removed from V and 0 bases from J, the gap between germline ends came to 10 bases. This CDR3 is 14 amino acids long. The CDR3 DNA follows: TGTGCCAGCAGTCGCAATACTTACCAAGAGACCCAGTACTTC. Translated: CASSRNTYQETQYF.

The gene calls are TRBV6-1 and TRBJ2-7; D is unclear. Germline V gene lookup returns CDR1 MNHNS and CDR2 SASEGT. Trimming removed 3 bases at V and 4 bases at J, with 16 bases between. The CDR3 contains 15 residues. CDR3 sequence: CASSDKYRGKYEQYF. The CDR3 nucleotides read TGTGCCAGCAGTGATAAGTACAGAGGAAAGTACGAGCAGTACTTC.

This clonotype was seen at least ten times. The genes are TRBV6-1 and TRBJ2-6; no clear D. The germline V gene has CDR1 MNHNS and CDR2 SASEGT. CDR3 length equals 15 residues. V dropped 7 bases and J dropped 0 bases, with 10 bases sitting between them. The CDR3 DNA follows: TGTGCCAGCAAGAAAGAATTCTCTGGGGCCAACGTCCTGACTTTC. Translation: CASKKEFSGANVLTF.

V is TRBV3-1 and J is TRBJ2-5; 8 nucleotides align to TRBD2. The junction had 22 bases not matched to a gene; V was cut back by 3 bases and J by 1 base. There are 21 residues in the CDR3. Germline CDR1 is LGHDT and CDR2 is YNNKEL (reference sequence). The CDR3 DNA reads as TGTGCCAGCAGCCACCTCCTGCAAGGACTAGCACGGGGGAAGGGCCAAGAGACCCAGTACTTC. Amino acid sequence: CASSHLLQGLARGKGQETQYF.

The chain combines TRBV6-1 with TRBJ2-7, with 9 bases identical to TRBD1. Unmatched junction bases numbered 3, after V lost 5 bases and J lost 1 base. The CDR3 length is 14 residues. Germline V gene data show CDR1 as MNHNS and CDR2 as SASEGT. The chain's CDR3 is CASSPGTGSYEQYF. The CDR3 DNA reads as TGTGCCAGCAGTCCCGGGACAGGGTCCTACGAGCAGTACTTC.

This clonotype was counted between two and nine times. The chain carries TRBV7-8 and TRBJ2-1, with a tentative D call TRBD2 (7 bases). The germline V and J ends were trimmed by 1 base and 10 bases, with 20 bases remaining between them. The CDR3 spans 16 residues. CDR1 SGHVS and CDR2 FQNEAQ come from the germline V gene. The CDR3 region is CASSLGRGGGTYEQFF. The CDR3, as DNA: TGTGCCAGCAGCTTAGGACGGGGAGGGGGTACCTACGAGCAGTTCTTC.

This clonotype was picked up a small number of times. J is TRBJ1-4 and V is TRBV6-1; the match to TRBD1 covers 8 bases. Trimming took 6 bases from V and 5 from J; bases not matched to a gene: 8. Germline V gene data show CDR1 as MNHNS and CDR2 as SASEGT. The CDR3 covers 15 residues. CDR3 loop: CASRDGQGRNEKLFF. The CDR3 coding sequence is TGTGCCAGCAGGGATGGACAGGGTCGGAATGAAAAACTGTTTTTT.

The count of this clonotype is one. This rearrangement joins TRBV7-6 to TRBJ2-1, with D possibly TRBD1 on 6 matching bases. The DNA end is more similar to TRBJ2-5, so the J call may be wrong. The CDR3 has 16 amino acids. Per germline, CDR1 SGHVS and CDR2 FNYEAQ. The CDR3 bases are TGTGCCAGCAGCTTAAGGGCAGGGGCCCACCAAGAGACCCAGTACTTC. This encodes CASSLRAGAHQETQYF.

The CDR3 region is CAGSSAGDGGRAKKTQYF. CDR3 bases: TGTGCGGGCAGTTCTGCGGGCGACGGGGGCCGAGCCAAAAAGACCCAGTACTTC. The chain recombines TRBV6-5 with TRBJ2-4, with D possibly called TRBD1 or TRBD2 (6 bases each). The J call may be faulty, since TRBJ2-5 better matches the DNA end. Germline CDR1 is MNHEY and CDR2 is SVGAGI. The CDR3 covers 18 residues.

In its sample, this clonotype is medium-sized. V is TRBV6-1 and J is TRBJ2-4, with 8 bases matching TRBD2. V shed 8 bases, J shed 4 bases, and the junction held 4 bases outside the gene matches. Looked up from germline, CDR1 is MNHNS and CDR2 is SASEGT. The CDR3 sequence is 13 residues long. Written as DNA, the CDR3 is TGTGCCAGCTCGGGAGGGGGGAAAAACATTCAGTACTTC. This encodes CASSGGGKNIQYF.

This clonotype showed up many times. The chain combines TRBV6-1 with TRBJ2-3, with a weak D call TRBD2 (6 bases). The CDR3 covers 15 residues. V gave up 6 bases and J gave up 2 bases, with 15 bases separating them. Germline loops: CDR1 MNHNS, CDR2 SASEGT. The CDR3 is CASRSSVWATDTQYF. The CDR3 nucleotides read TGTGCCAGCAGGTCTAGCGTCTGGGCCACAGATACGCAGTATTTT.

The CDR3 DNA reads as TGTGCCAGCAGTGAAGGGGGGGACACCACCTACGAGCAGTTCTTC. Translating it yields CASSEGGDTTYEQFF. J is TRBJ2-1 and V is TRBV6-1; TRBD1 or TRBD2 may be the D gene (6 bases each). V was trimmed by 1 base and J by 10 bases, leaving 17 bases between them. Germline loops: CDR1 MNHNS, CDR2 SASEGT. This CDR3 region has 15 residues.

The V gene is TRBV6-1, the J gene TRBJ2-3, with TRBD2 identical over 8 bases. The better agreement between TRBJ2-7 and the DNA end casts doubt on the J call. CDR3 length: 14 amino acids. CDR1 is MNHNS and CDR2 is SASEGT in the germline V gene. CDR3 amino acids: CAGSGGSGRETQYF. CDR3 sequence (DNA): TGTGCGGGGAGCGGGGGCAGCGGGCGGGAGACGCAGTACTTC.

V gene TRBV12-3 or TRBV12-4 combines with J gene TRBJ2-5; 8 bases align to TRBD1. Gene TRBJ2-7 matches the end of the DNA better, so the J call may be wrong. The CDR3 loop spans 14 amino acids. In DNA form, the CDR3 reads TGTGCCAGCAGTTCGCCGGGACAGGCGGACGAGCAGTACTTC. It codes for CASSSPGQADEQYF.

A note on this clonotype: The junction shows a germline mismatch at one end, possibly a read error. V gene TRBV7-2 combines with J gene TRBJ2-3; possibly TRBD2 for D (7 bases). The CDR3 sequence is 14 residues long. The germline gives CDR1 SGHTA, CDR2 FQGNSA. The CDR3 here is CGGAGAGAENTQYF. CDR3 nucleotide sequence: TGTGGCGGCGCGGGGGCGGGAGCCGAAAACACGCAGTATTTC.